Each of the 23 T cell receptor beta chains below was sequenced from the same sample in a study of CD8 T cells in Susac syndrome. After extraction with the RNeasy kit, roughly 0.45 to 1 ug of the RNA was reverse transcribed using random hexamers. TCRdb re-called the immunoSEQ multiplex PCR reads through MiXCR, storing one row per CDR3 protein. This table holds fewer than 200,000 distinct CDR3 sequences, around 93% found once. Material for sequencing was CD4+ T cells from PBMCs. The receptors were sampled from a human donor in good health.

This clonotype occurred once. The CDR3 DNA is TGTGCCAGCAGTCGACCGGGACACGCCACAGATACGCAGTATTTT. It codes for CASSRPGHATDTQYF. The rearrangement uses TRBV27 and TRBJ2-3; a weak D match, TRBD1 (6 bases). The length of the CDR3 is 15 residues. V lost 5 bases and J 2 bases, leaving 14 bases between the germline ends. Germline-derived CDR1 and CDR2 are MNHEY and SMNVEV (reference sequence).

V is TRBV29-1 and J is TRBJ2-3; D uncertain. Looked up from germline, CDR1 is SQVTM and CDR2 is ANQGSEA. V was trimmed by 8 bases and J by 9 bases, leaving 12 bases between them. This CDR3 is 10 amino acids long. In DNA, the CDR3 is TGCAGCTCCCTGTCGGACACGCAGTATTTT. Amino acids: CSSLSDTQYF.

The V gene is TRBV7-2, the J gene TRBJ1-6; D remains unclear. There are 15 residues in the CDR3. Trimming stripped 2 bases from V and 8 bases from J, with 13 bases between. Germline CDR1 is SGHTA and CDR2 is FQGNSA. CDR3 coding DNA: TGTGCCAGCAGCTTATTACAGTCCAAAGATTCACCCCTCCACTTT. Translating it yields CASSLLQSKDSPLHF. The variable domain in full, with the rest retrieved from reference TRBV7-2 and TRBJ1-6, is GAGVSQSPSNKVTEKGKDVELRCDPISGHTALYWYRQSLGQGLEFLIYFQGNSAPDKSGLPSDRFSAERTGGSVSTLTIQRTQQEDSAVYLCASSLLQSKDSPLHFGNGTRLTVT.

V and J are TRBV14 and TRBJ2-7, with 7 bases fitting TRBD1. Germline CDR1 is SGHDN and CDR2 is FVKESK. The CDR3 covers 16 residues. J gave up 6 bases and V 0 bases, and 11 bases lay outside the gene matches. This CDR3 reads CASSQDEARGLFEQYF. CDR3 sequence (DNA): TGTGCCAGCAGCCAAGATGAGGCCAGGGGGTTGTTCGAGCAGTACTTC.

The chain uses TRBV18 and TRBJ1-5; TRBD1 might be the D (5 bases). The CDR3 covers 16 residues. Germline CDR1 and CDR2: KGHSH and LQKENI. Trimming removed 2 bases at V and 2 bases at J, with 13 bases between. The CDR3 protein is CASSPRGGLGNQPQHF. Written as DNA, the CDR3 is TGTGCCAGCTCACCAAGGGGTGGCTTGGGCAATCAGCCCCAGCATTTT.

The chain employs TRBV7-2 and TRBJ1-2; perhaps TRBD1 as D (6 bases). CDR1 and CDR2 (germline): SGHTA, FQGNSA. V lost 6 bases and J 7 bases, leaving 18 bases between the germline ends. This CDR3 has 14 amino acids. CDR3: CASRAAGVLGGYTF. In DNA, the CDR3 is TGTGCCAGCAGAGCGGCAGGGGTGCTTGGTGGCTACACCTTC.

This clonotype has a single count. The V call is TRBV29-1, the J call TRBJ2-1; 7 bases agree with TRBD1. V shed 7 bases and J 5 bases; nucleotides not matched to a gene: 8. Germline loops: CDR1 SQVTM, CDR2 ANQGSEA. This CDR3 is 13 amino acids long. The CDR3 protein is CSGRGQMNNEQFF. The DNA of the CDR3 is TGCAGCGGAAGGGGACAGATGAACAATGAGCAGTTCTTC.

J is TRBJ2-5 and V is TRBV28; TRBD1 agrees at 7 bases. The V segment lost 8 bases and the J segment 5 bases; nucleotides outside the gene matches: 17. CDR1 is MDHEN, CDR2 SYDVKM, per germline. The CDR3 runs to 16 residues. The CDR3 here is CASSSPRGQGDETQYF. CDR3 nucleotide sequence: TGTGCCAGCTCTTCCCCCCGCGGGCAGGGGGATGAGACCCAGTACTTC.

This chain uses TRBV20-1 with TRBJ1-1; D remains ambiguous. CDR1 and CDR2 (germline): DFQATT, SNEGSKA (reference sequence). The CDR3 has 13 amino acids. The V end was cut by 0 bases, the J end by 0 bases, with 5 bases between. The CDR3: CSARDRVNTEAFF. The CDR3 DNA reads as TGCAGTGCTAGAGATCGGGTGAACACTGAAGCTTTCTTT.

The chain employs TRBV6-2 or TRBV6-3 and TRBJ2-3, with no clear D. Germline V gene data show CDR1 as MNHEY and CDR2 as SVGEGT. V was cut by 0 bases and J by 6 bases, with 10 bases left in between. This CDR3 region has 14 residues. The DNA of the CDR3 is TGTGCCAGCAGTTACTCCAGGATTTCCGATACGCAGTATTTT. Protein product: CASSYSRISDTQYF.

The chain uses TRBV7-6 and TRBJ1-1, with D tentatively TRBD1 (5 bases). Germline V CDR1 and CDR2: SGHVS, FNYEAQ. This CDR3 has 14 residues. Trimming stripped 6 bases from V and 4 bases from J, with 15 bases between. The chain's CDR3 is CASSRDSRVTEAFF. CDR3 in DNA: TGTGCCAGCAGTCGTGACAGCCGGGTCACTGAAGCTTTCTTT.

The chain recombines TRBV12-3 or TRBV12-4 with TRBJ2-2; 12 bases fit TRBD2. The CDR3 runs 14 residues. V shed 6 bases and J 7 bases; nucleotides not matched to a gene: 3. This CDR3 is CASSLTSGGGELFF. In DNA form, the CDR3 reads TGTGCCAGCAGCCTGACTAGCGGGGGCGGGGAGCTGTTTTTT.

The chain links TRBV15 to TRBJ1-2; D not resolved. Germline CDR1 LNHNV, CDR2 YYDKDF (reference sequence). The CDR3 consists of 14 residues. Deletions cut 5 bases from V and 7 bases from J, with 17 bases between. The CDR3 coding sequence is TGTGCCACCAGCCGTGGACTGGTGCTCGGTGGCTACACCTTC. It is translated as CATSRGLVLGGYTF.

This clonotype was detected only a few times. The chain employs TRBV19 and TRBJ1-5, with 8 bases aligning to TRBD1. Trimming removed 4 bases from V and 7 bases from J; junction bases left unmatched: 6. Germline V gene sequence: CDR1 LNHDA, CDR2 SQIVND (reference sequence). The CDR3 totals 14 residues. This CDR3 reads CASSTGQGGQPQHF. CDR3 sequence (DNA): TGTGCCAGTAGTACCGGACAGGGAGGCCAGCCCCAGCATTTT.

This rearrangement joins TRBV5-1 to TRBJ2-2, with 7 bases lining up with TRBD1. The germline V gene has CDR1 SGHRS and CDR2 YFSETQ. The CDR3 contains 15 residues. V lost 6 bases, J lost 1 base, and 6 bases stayed unmatched. The CDR3: CASTPDRKNTGELFF. CDR3 sequence (DNA): TGCGCCAGCACCCCGGACAGGAAGAACACCGGGGAGCTGTTTTTT. The whole variable domain, remainder taken from reference TRBV5-1 and TRBJ2-2, is KAGVTQTPRYLIKTRGQQVTLSCSPISGHRSVSWYQQTPGQGLQFLFEYFSETQRNKGNFPGRFSGRQFSNSRSEMNVSTLELGDSALYLCASTPDRKNTGELFFGEGSRLTVL.

V gene TRBV5-6 combines with J gene TRBJ1-4; 9 bases agree with TRBD1. In germline, CDR1 is SGHDT, CDR2 YYEEEE. The J segment lost 12 bases and the V segment lost 4 bases, leaving 7 bases of the junction unmatched. The CDR3 extends over 13 amino acids. Here the CDR3 reads CASSQGTGRELFF. DNA of the CDR3: TGTGCCAGCAGCCAGGGGACAGGGCGGGAACTGTTTTTT.

This chain uses TRBV20-1 with TRBJ2-1, with D tentatively TRBD1 (5 bases). V was shortened by 3 bases and J by 12 bases, with 15 bases between the two germline ends. The CDR3 has 12 residues. The germline V gene encodes CDR1 DFQATT and CDR2 SNEGSKA (reference sequence). This CDR3 reads CSARGLLVRQFF. The CDR3 DNA follows: TGCAGTGCTAGGGGGCTCCTGGTACGGCAGTTCTTC.

The chain has TRBV2 and TRBJ1-4, with D possibly being TRBD1 (5 bases). Looked up from germline, CDR1 is SNHLY and CDR2 is FYNNEI. V was trimmed by 6 bases and J by 4 bases, leaving 9 bases between them. CDR3 length equals 13 residues. The CDR3 nucleotides read TGTGCCAGCAGGACAGCCCTTAATGAAAAACTGTTTTTT. It specifies CASRTALNEKLFF.

This clonotype was seen once. The chain joins TRBV12-3 or TRBV12-4 to TRBJ1-2; D not resolved. This CDR3 contains 11 residues. Deletions cut 0 bases from V and 8 bases from J, with 4 bases between. Here the CDR3 DNA reads TGTGCCAGCAGTTTAGCCCTCGGCTACACCTTC. It codes for CASSLALGYTF.

The CDR3 is CSAMRGAPQLPTQYF. The CDR3 bases are TGCAGTGCCATGAGAGGGGCCCCCCAACTGCCTACCCAGTACTTC. The V gene is TRBV20-1, the J gene TRBJ2-5; possibly TRBD1 or TRBD2 for D (5 bases each). The CDR3 extends over 15 amino acids. The ends were cut back, 6 bases at V and 8 bases at J, with 25 bases in the middle. In germline, CDR1 is DFQATT, CDR2 SNEGSKA (reference sequence).

The gene calls are TRBV24-1 and TRBJ2-7; 9 bases match TRBD1. The CDR3 is made up of 15 amino acids. Per germline, CDR1 KGHDR and CDR2 SFDVKD. The trim removed 5 bases at V and 9 bases at J, leaving 13 bases unmatched. The CDR3 sequence: CATSAPTGGCEGQYV. The CDR3 nucleotides are TGTGCCACCAGTGCTCCGACAGGGGGTTGTGAGGGGCAGTACGTC.

The V gene is TRBV12-3 or TRBV12-4, the J gene TRBJ2-3; unclear D gene. The CDR3 runs 13 residues. CDR3 nucleotides: TGTGCGTCCACCTCTAAAGCCACAGATACGCAGTATTTT. This translates into CASTSKATDTQYF.

The chain recombines TRBV29-1 with TRBJ2-6; no clear D. V was trimmed by 6 bases and J by 0 bases, leaving 15 bases between them. Germline assignment: CDR1 SQVTM and CDR2 ANQGSEA. This CDR3 region has 16 residues. The CDR3 DNA reads as TGCAGCGTCAACCAACCGAACTACTCTGGGGCCAACGTCCTGACTTTC. Its translation: CSVNQPNYSGANVLTF.